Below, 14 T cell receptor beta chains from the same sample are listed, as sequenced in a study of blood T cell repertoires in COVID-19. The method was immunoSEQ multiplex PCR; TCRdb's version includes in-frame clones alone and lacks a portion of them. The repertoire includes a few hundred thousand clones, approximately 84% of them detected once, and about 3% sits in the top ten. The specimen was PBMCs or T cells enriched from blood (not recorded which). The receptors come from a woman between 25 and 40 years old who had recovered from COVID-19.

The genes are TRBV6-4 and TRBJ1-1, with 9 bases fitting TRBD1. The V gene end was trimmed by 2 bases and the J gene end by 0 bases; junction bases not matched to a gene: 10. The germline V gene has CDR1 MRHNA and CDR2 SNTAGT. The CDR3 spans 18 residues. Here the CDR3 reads CASSDPRWTGAVNTEAFF. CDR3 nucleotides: TGTGCCAGCAGTGACCCTAGGTGGACAGGGGCAGTGAACACTGAAGCTTTCTTT.

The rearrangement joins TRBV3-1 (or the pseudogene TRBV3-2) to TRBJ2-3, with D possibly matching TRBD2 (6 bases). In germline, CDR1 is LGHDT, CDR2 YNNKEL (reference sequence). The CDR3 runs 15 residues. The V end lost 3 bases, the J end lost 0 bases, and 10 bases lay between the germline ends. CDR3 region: CASSQTSFSTDTQYF. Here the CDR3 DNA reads TGTGCCAGCAGCCAGACTAGTTTTAGCACAGATACGCAGTATTTT.

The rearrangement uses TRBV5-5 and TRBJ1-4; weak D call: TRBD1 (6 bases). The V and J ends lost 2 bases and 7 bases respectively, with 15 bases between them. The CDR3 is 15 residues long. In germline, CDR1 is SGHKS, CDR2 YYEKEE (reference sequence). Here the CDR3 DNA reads TGTGCCAGCAGCTTCGGTCAGACAGGTAGTGAAAAACTGTTTTTT. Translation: CASSFGQTGSEKLFF.

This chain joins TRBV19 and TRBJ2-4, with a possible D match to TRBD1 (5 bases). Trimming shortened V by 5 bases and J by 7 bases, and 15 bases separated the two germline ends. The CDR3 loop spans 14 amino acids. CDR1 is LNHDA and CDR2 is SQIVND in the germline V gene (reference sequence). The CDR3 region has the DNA TGTGCCAGTAGTTTGAGGACAACTGGGAACATTCAGTACTTC. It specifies CASSLRTTGNIQYF.

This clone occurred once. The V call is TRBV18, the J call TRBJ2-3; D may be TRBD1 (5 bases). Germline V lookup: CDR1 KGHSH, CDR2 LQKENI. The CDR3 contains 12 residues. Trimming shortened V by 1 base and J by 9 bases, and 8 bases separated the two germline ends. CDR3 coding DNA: TGTGCCAGCTCACCACAGCAGGGAACGCAGTATTTT. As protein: CASSPQQGTQYF.

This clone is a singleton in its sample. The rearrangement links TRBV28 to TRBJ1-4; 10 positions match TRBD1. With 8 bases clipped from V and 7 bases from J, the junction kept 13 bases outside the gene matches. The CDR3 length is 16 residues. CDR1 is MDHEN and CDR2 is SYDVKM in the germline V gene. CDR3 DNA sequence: TGTGCCAGCTTTGGACAGGGGGGATGGAAGGGTGAAAAACTGTTTTTT. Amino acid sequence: CASFGQGGWKGEKLFF.

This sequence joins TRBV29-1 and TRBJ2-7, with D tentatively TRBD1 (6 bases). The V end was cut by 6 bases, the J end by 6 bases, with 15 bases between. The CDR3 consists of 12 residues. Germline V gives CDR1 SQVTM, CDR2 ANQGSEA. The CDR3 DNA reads TGCAGCGTAGCACAGGGCTTCGGCGAGCAGTACTTC. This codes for CSVAQGFGEQYF.

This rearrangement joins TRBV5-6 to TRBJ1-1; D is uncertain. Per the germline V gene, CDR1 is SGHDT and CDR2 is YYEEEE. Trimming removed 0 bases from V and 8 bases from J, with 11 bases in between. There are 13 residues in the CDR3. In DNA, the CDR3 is TGTGCCAGCAGCTTGGTGTCCACGGGGGAAGCTTTCTTT. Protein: CASSLVSTGEAFF.

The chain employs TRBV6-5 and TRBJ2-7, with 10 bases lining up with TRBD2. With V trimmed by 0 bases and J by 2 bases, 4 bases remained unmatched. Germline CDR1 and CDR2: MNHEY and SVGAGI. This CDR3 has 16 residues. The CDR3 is CASSYSAAGGTYEQYF. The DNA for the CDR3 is TGTGCCAGCAGTTACTCAGCAGCGGGAGGGACCTACGAGCAGTACTTC.

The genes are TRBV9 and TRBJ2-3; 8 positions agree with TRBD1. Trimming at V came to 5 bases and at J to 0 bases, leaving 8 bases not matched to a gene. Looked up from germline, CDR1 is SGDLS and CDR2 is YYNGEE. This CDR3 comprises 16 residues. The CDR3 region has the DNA TGTGCCAGCAGTTACCCCGCAGGGGGCAGCACAGATACGCAGTATTTT. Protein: CASSYPAGGSTDTQYF. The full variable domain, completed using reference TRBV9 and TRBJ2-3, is DSGVTQTPKHLITATGQRVTLRCSPRSGDLSVYWYQQSLDQGLQFLIQYYNGEERAKGNILERFSAQQFPDLHSELNLSSLELGDSALYFCASSYPAGGSTDTQYFGPGTRLTVL.

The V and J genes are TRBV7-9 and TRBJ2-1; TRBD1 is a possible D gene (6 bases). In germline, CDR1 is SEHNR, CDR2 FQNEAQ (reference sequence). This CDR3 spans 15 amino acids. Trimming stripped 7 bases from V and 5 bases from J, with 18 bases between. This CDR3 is CASTPPGTPHNEQFF. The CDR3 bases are TGTGCCAGCACCCCCCCGGGGACACCTCACAATGAGCAGTTCTTC.

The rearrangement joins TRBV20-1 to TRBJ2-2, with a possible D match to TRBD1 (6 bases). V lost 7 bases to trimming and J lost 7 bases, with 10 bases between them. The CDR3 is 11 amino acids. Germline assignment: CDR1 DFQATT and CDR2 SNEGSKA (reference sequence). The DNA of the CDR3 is TGCAGTGTTCAGGGGAACGGGGAGCTGTTTTTT. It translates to CSVQGNGELFF.

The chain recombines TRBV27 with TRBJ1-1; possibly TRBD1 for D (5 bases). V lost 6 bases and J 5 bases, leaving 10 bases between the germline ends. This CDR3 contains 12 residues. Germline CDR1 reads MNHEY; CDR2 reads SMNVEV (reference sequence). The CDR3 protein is CASSPGRTEAFF. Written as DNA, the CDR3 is TGTGCCAGCAGCCCAGGGAGGACTGAAGCTTTCTTT.

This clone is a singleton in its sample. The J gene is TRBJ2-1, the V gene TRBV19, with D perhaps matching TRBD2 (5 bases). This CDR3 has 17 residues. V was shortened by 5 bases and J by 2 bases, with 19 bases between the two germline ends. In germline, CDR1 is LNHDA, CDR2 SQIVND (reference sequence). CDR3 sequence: CASSLRGPEVAYNEQFF. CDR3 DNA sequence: TGTGCCAGTAGTCTTCGAGGGCCCGAGGTGGCCTACAATGAGCAGTTCTTC. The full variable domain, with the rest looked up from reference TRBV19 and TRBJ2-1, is DGGITQSPKYLFRKEGQNVTLSCEQNLNHDAMYWYRQDPGQGLRLIYYSQIVNDFQKGDIAEGYSVSREKKESFPLTVTSAQKNPTAFYLCASSLRGPEVAYNEQFFGPGTRLTVL.